This T cell receptor beta chain appears in the sequencing data of a study of cytomegalovirus exposure and HLA in healthy donors (dated by TCRdb to 2016 to 2017). About the investigation overall: An earlier analysis of around 600 of the donors reported 250 to 300 Gb of sequence data and more than 90 million unique TCR beta sequences from approximately 180 million T cells. The study aimed to test whether cataloging public T cell receptors could reveal signatures of past pathogen exposure. Because of strong linkage in the cohort, four or five DR-DQ haplotypes were treated as single units for association and clustering. A later genetic analysis took genome-wide SNP genotypes for about 55% of the 666 donors and used that subset as a discovery cohort. Of the approximately 370 genotyped donors, 81% were placed in the genetic ancestry cluster associated with self-reported Caucasian donors. Rather than drawing on any new phenotypic data, the later analysis identified candidate immune exposures from TCR beta sequences and the way those sequences occurred across donors. Donor age, sex, ethnicity and CMV serostatus were collected together with the repertoire data. Typing coverage varied by locus: roughly 629-640 donors for A, B, C, DRB1 and DQB1; approximately 520 for DQA1; about 570 for DPA1; around 450 for DPB1. HLA typing included class I and class II loci at four-digit resolution. In a later analysis, previously published TCR beta repertoires from 550 to 750 donors were re-analyzed and high-resolution HLA genotyping was added so that TCR occurrence patterns could be studied. High-throughput TCR immunosequencing, statistical association of individual TCRs with disease status, and machine learning were combined to predict cytomegalovirus infection status. Using immunosequencing, the study profiled T cell repertoires from 500 to 800 subjects and related those repertoires to cytomegalovirus serostatus. In addition to the first cohort of hundreds of subjects, a separate validation cohort of over 90 different subjects was used. An early release that covered some 630 HLA-typed donors contained around 330 gigabases of sequencing data and 75 million to 100 million unique TCR sequences. All discovery cohort repertoires had been generated on a single sequencing platform. An earlier analysis of about 620 of the donors applied high-throughput TCR beta sequencing to assess whether each TCR beta V gene segment acted as functional or pseudogenic. Among 398 genotyped donors of the cohort, an average of 235,054 unique TCR beta nucleotide sequences were sequenced per donor, roughly 18% of them non-productive.

The cohort was made up of approximately 670 healthy bone marrow donors. At the time of sampling, every cohort member was nominally healthy, though immune exposures that went unrecorded were likely present. The donor was CMV seropositive and was included in the group of 250 to 350 seropositive cohort members. Each donor provided a peripheral blood sample, and peripheral blood mononuclear cells were used for TCR beta sequencing. Genomic DNA was extracted from the blood cell samples with the Qiagen DNeasy Blood Extraction Kit. What the authors observed across the whole study: In a later genetic analysis, a missense DCLRE1C variant was associated with V-gene and J-gene trimming of TCR beta chains, and the association was replicated in an independent cohort. A later analysis found that TCR association rates varied across HLA loci, with DRB1 alleles showing the most associated TCRs and HLA-C alleles the fewest. Because the 87-base-pair reads could not distinguish some IMGT-functional V segments, including TRBV6-2 and TRBV6-3, those segments were excluded. CMV serostatus was the only immune exposure information available for the cohort. Because counts were too low, some 17 rarely observed V segments, including chromosome 9 orphons, were excluded from the earlier analysis of around 590 of the donors. The study listed approximately 160 TCR beta chains as associated with cytomegalovirus. Roughly uniform sequencing depth across donors was assumed in presence/absence analyses, although this assumption may not hold. At a false discovery rate of 0.05, a later analysis linked some 17,000 TCR beta sequences to specific HLA alleles. The cohort was sequenced for TCR beta chains only, and without alpha or paired-chain data the features that could be detected were limited. When HLA alleles, especially DR and DQ, strongly co-occurred, TCR associations were difficult to assign to individual alleles. According to a later analysis, most CMV-associated TCR beta chains appeared to be HLA-restricted, and the HLA associations seemed to be driven largely by CMV exposure. The sequencing pipeline was judged likely to have produced a cluster of highly shared sequence variants as a technical artifact. In an earlier analysis of 500 to 650 of the donors, most TCR beta V segments appeared in productive rearrangements about 87% or about 30% of the time, broadly matching IMGT annotations. According to a later analysis, parvovirus B19, influenza, CMV and Epstein-Barr virus appeared linked to several top co-occurrence clusters. It was suggested by the authors that the approach could potentially be generalized to other disease states and immunological phenotypes. A further reported finding was that TCR beta sequences accurately predicted the HLA-A and HLA-B alleles for most subjects in the first cohort. In a later genetic analysis, fewer N-insertions in productive TCRs were reported among donors in an Asian-associated ancestry cluster than the approximately 670-donor mean. A later analysis found that HLA-associated TCR beta chains were more clonally expanded and had lower generation probabilities than equally common non-associated chains. In vitro tests confirmed that three of the cytomegalovirus-associated TCR beta chains recognize cytomegalovirus antigens. Correlated functional status among segregating V segments might be attributable to linkage disequilibrium, but an unknown experimental factor could not be ruled out. Most TCR sequences were observed very rarely across donors, whereas some public TCRs were present in many individuals. Cytomegalovirus status was reported to be diagnosed by the classifier with high specificity and sensitivity in both the original and validation cohorts. HLA typing was unavailable for some donors at each locus, so association tests used only the typed subset.

CDR1 and CDR2 are read off the germline V gene (reference sequence) as SGHNT and YYREEE. Including cysteine and phenylalanine, the CDR3 has 17 amino acids. CDR3 DNA is the only sequence kept; it has 51 bases, read in frame from the first base. The germline V and J ends show losses of 3 bases and 6 bases respectively, and no gene match explains 10 bases of the junction. This clone was seen once. Its antigen is still unknown. One base away there is no much larger clone; base qualities are not given. The method behind the library was the immunoSEQ multiplex PCR assay. A mixture of 60 forward primers for TCR Vbeta segments and 13 reverse primers for TCR Jbeta segments was used in the multiplex PCR. The CDR3 region of rearranged TCR beta genes was amplified from genomic DNA by a multiplex PCR assay. The amplified TCR beta libraries were sequenced on the Illumina HiSeq System as 87-base-pair reads. On the study's bioinformatics: A later analysis tallied tens of millions of unique TCR beta chains across the 660 or so repertoires, and some 10 million of those chains were shared by two or more donors. Raw reads were error-corrected and collapsed into unique sequences with a nearest-neighbor algorithm that merged closely related sequences to remove PCR and sequencing errors. V, D and J gene segments were assigned by aligning CDR3 sequences to IMGT reference sequences. For a sequence to be retained, a match of at least six nucleotides to both a V gene segment and a J gene segment was required. A rearrangement counted as productive if the CDR3 had no stop codons and remained in frame with V and J, and every other rearrangement counted as non-productive. Following IMGT convention, CDR3 was defined as the stretch from the second conserved V-encoded cysteine up to the conserved J-encoded phenylalanine. In an earlier analysis of more than 550 of the donors, sequences lacking an unambiguous match to a single V gene segment were excluded. In an earlier analysis of approximately 610 of the donors, V segments were called functional above 56.7% productive rearrangements and were called segregating when the between-donor standard deviation exceeded 5%. A statistical classification framework was developed to diagnose cytomegalovirus status using the catalog of TCR beta chain sequences. In a later analysis, TCR nucleotide sequences were compared against IMGT/GENE-DB human TR gene sequences so that V and J genes could be assigned. The TCRdist pipeline was used in a later analysis to assign CDR3 sequences and most-parsimonious VDJ recombination scenarios. In a later analysis, every TCR beta chain was defined by the combination of its CDR3 amino acid sequence and its V-gene family, and reads without a unique V-gene family were dropped. In a later analysis, 500 to 650 highly shared, low-generation-probability nucleotide sequences were removed to address suspected cross-contamination and a sequencing artifact. For each public chain, a later analysis derived a clonal expansion index from normalized ranks of inferred template counts within each repertoire. A later analysis computed generation probabilities with a VDJ recombination model fitted to out-of-frame rearrangements, and checked the results against IGoR. In a later analysis, TCR-TCR, TCR-HLA and TCR-CMV co-occurrence was scored with hypergeometric tests, and a repertoire-size bias correction was applied to TCR pairs. In a later analysis, false discovery rates were estimated by permuting HLA or CMV assignments 20 times. In a later analysis, co-occurring TCRs were grouped with DBSCAN, and TCRdist sequence similarity was added when clustering was performed within HLA-allele-positive subsets. Repertoires with fewer than 30,000 or more than 120,000 public chains, plus five repertoires with anomalous nucleotide sharing, were excluded from co-occurrence clustering. In TCRdb, the immuneACCESS table is reduced to in-frame sequences with V and J assigned. These tables do not hold every clone; where another copy was compared, an unresolved V gene accounts for under half, and the others remain unexplained. V and J calls and clone size are copied from that table; D and trimming were computed from the DNA. The sample table records 150,000 or so clones; 70% to 75% of these occur just once. The biggest ten clones account for around 4.6% of the sample.

The sequenced sample consisted of PBMCs. The receptor comes from a man aged 18 to 30 in good health and CMV-seropositive. The chain employs TRBV5-4 and TRBJ2-2, and 11 bases in between align with TRBD2. This receptor carries the CDR3 CASSSISGGAFSGELFF. The nucleotide sequence is given as TGTGCCAGCAGCTCCATTAGCGGGGGGGCTTTCTCCGGGGAGCTGTTTTTT.